This entry lists 2 T cell receptor beta chains sequenced from one sample in a study of blood T cell repertoires in COVID-19. Method: immunoSEQ multiplex PCR; TCRdb's copy keeps in-frame clones and lacks some. The sample holds 240,000 or so clones, 86% seen once. Sequenced input: peripheral blood. The receptors stem from a man aged 80 or over with acute or convalescent COVID-19.

The chain joins TRBV19 to TRBJ2-6, with D possibly being TRBD1 (5 bases). Germline CDR1 LNHDA, CDR2 SQIVND (reference sequence). Trimming stripped 2 bases from V and 7 bases from J, with 9 bases between. The CDR3 spans 14 residues. CDR3 residues: CASSIFRAANVLTF. The CDR3 DNA reads as TGTGCCAGTAGTATATTCAGGGCCGCCAACGTCCTGACTTTC.

This clone occurred once. The chain joins TRBV6-2 or TRBV6-3 to TRBJ1-2; no reliable D call. This CDR3 spans 12 amino acids. Per germline, CDR1 MNHEY and CDR2 SVGEGT. V lost 6 bases to trimming and J lost 10 bases, with 15 bases between them. This CDR3 is CASSLDKGVYTF. In DNA, the CDR3 is TGTGCCAGCAGCCTCGACAAGGGAGTCTACACCTTC.